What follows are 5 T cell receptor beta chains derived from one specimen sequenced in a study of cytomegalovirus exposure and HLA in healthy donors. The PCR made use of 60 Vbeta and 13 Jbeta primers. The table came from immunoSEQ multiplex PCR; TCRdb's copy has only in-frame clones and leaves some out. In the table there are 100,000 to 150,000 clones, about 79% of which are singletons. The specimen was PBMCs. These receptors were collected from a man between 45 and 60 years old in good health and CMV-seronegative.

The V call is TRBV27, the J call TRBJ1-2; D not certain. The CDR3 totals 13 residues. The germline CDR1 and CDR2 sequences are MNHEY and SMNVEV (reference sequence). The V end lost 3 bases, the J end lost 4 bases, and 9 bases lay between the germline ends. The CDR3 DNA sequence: TGTGCCAGCAGTTTCTCCGGGGTCTATGGCTACACCTTC. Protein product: CASSFSGVYGYTF.

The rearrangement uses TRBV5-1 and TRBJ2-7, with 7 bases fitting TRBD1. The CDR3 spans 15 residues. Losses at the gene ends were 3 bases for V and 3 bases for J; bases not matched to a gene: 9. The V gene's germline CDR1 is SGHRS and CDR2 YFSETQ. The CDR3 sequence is CASSSIPGQSYEQYF. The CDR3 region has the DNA TGCGCCAGCAGCTCGATCCCGGGACAGAGCTACGAGCAGTACTTC.

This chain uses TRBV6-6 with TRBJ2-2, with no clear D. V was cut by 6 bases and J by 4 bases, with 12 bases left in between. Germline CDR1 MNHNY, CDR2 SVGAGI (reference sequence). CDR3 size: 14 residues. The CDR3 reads CASSPPFSTGELFF. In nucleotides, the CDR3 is TGTGCCAGCAGCCCCCCTTTTAGCACCGGGGAGCTGTTTTTT.

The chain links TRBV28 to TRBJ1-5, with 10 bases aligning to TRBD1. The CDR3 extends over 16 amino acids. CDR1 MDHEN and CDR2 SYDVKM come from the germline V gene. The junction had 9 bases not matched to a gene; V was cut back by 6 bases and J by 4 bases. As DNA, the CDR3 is TGTGCCAGCAGCCTGACAGGGGGCTTCGGAAATCAGCCCCAGCATTTT. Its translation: CASSLTGGFGNQPQHF.

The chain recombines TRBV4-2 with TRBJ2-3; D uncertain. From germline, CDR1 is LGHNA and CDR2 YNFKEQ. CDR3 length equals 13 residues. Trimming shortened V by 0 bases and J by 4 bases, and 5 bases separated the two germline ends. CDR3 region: CASSQELADTQYF. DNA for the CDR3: TGTGCCAGCAGCCAAGAACTGGCAGATACGCAGTATTTT.